The clone carrying this T cell receptor (beta chain) was seen a handful of times. The data originate from a study of T-cell reconstitution after alpha-beta-depleted transplantation in children. Unique molecular identifiers were incorporated into the prepared TCRbeta library. TCRdb used MiXCR to reprocess the PCR reads, holding one entry per CDR3 protein. Seen here are roughly 500,000 distinct CDR3 sequences, approximately 32% observed once, and the top ten hold 2% to 3%. J gave up 4 bases and V 3 bases, and 5 bases lay outside the gene matches. CDR3 length: 13 amino acids. From germline, CDR1 is DFQATT and CDR2 SNEGSKA (reference sequence).

The sequence was obtained from a human donor who donated a stem cell graft to a child with aplastic anemia. V gene TRBV20-1 combines with J gene TRBJ2-7, with TRBD1 matching over 8 bases. This sample comprised PBMCs from the stem cell graft donor, obtained from the stem cell graft. CDR3 sequence: CSASFRGLYEQYF. The CDR3 DNA is TGCAGTGCTAGTTTCAGGGGGCTATACGAGCAGTACTTC.